The present TCR beta chain was sequenced within a study of shared clonotypes between healthy human individuals. At the level of the study: For every donor, three CD4 naive, three CD4 memory, two CD8 naive and one CD8 memory plates were used.

Overall study findings and caveats: Clonotypes shared by all four donors outscored non-shared clonotypes in generation probability.

Several immunoSEQ plates held equal portions of the genomic DNA taken from each subset. The assay was immunoSEQ multiplex PCR, and TCRdb's table has in-frame clones only and misses some. Here the sample spans hundreds of thousands of clones, roughly 96% being singletons. Germline assignment: CDR1 SGHKS and CDR2 YYEKEE (reference sequence). The CDR3 has 15 residues. Germline trimming cut 4 bases from V and 0 bases from J; bases unmatched to any gene: 6. Only CD45RO-negative cells positively selected for CCR7 counted as naive CD8 cells, so terminally differentiated effector memory CD45RA+ cells were excluded. Concerning this clone: Its antigen remains unknown.

The receptor's source is a woman between 25 and 40 years old in good health. Material: naive CD8+ T cells sorted from blood. The chain links TRBV5-5 to TRBJ1-1; TRBD1 matches at 7 bases. The CDR3 nucleotides are TGTGCCAGCAGCGGACCGGGACAGATGAACACTGAAGCTTTCTTT. Its protein is CASSGPGQMNTEAFF.